This T cell receptor (beta chain) was identified during a study of T-cell memory formation after mild COVID-19. Study findings and constraints: The main location of contracting CD4+ clones was CM and EM, and that of contracting CD8+ clones was EMRA. Researchers found some responding clones in pre-infection memory, a sign that cross-reactive memory joined.

This clonotype was counted a few times. As yet, its antigen is unknown. In germline, CDR1 is SQVTM, CDR2 ANQGSEA. The CDR3 totals 14 residues. V trimming: 2 bases; J trimming: 3 bases; junction bases outside the gene matches: 4. A single record per CDR3 protein comes from TCRdb applying MiXCR to the 5' RACE reads. The sample includes approximately 250,000 distinct CDR3 sequences, roughly 16% of them seen just once. The sequencing sample was made of PBMCs or a T cell subset sorted from them (not recorded which). The receptor's source is a young man who had mild COVID-19 (a few samples of this study predate the infection). Cell type and time point are not known. V gene TRBV29-1 combines with J gene TRBJ2-3; TRBD1 aligns across 8 bases. The CDR3 sequence is CSVETDRVTDTQYF. CDR3 nucleotides: TGCAGCGTTGAAACGGACAGGGTTACAGATACGCAGTATTTT.